This TCR beta chain was sequenced during a study of blood T cell repertoires in COVID-19. TCRdb's copy holds only in-frame clones and misses some; the assay was immunoSEQ multiplex PCR. The sample lists 200,000 to 300,000 clones, 84% occurring once. The V gene end was trimmed by 4 bases and the J gene end by 5 bases; junction bases not matched to a gene: 3. This CDR3 contains 13 residues. Germline values: CDR1 SNHLY, CDR2 FYNNEI. This clonotype originated in a man aged 55 to 69 with acute or convalescent COVID-19. The chain couples TRBV2 to TRBJ2-7, with 9 bases lining up with TRBD1. The source material was peripheral blood. The CDR3 DNA reads TGTGCCAGCAGTGGGACAGGGGTGGACGAGCAGTACTTC. This codes for CASSGTGVDEQYF. Full variable domain (rest looked up from reference TRBV2 and TRBJ2-7): EPEVTQTPSHQVTQMGQEVILRCVPISNHLYFYWYRQILGQKVEFLVSFYNNEISEKSEIFDDQFSVERPDGSNFTLKIRSTKLEDSAMYFCASSGTGVDEQYFGPGTRLTVT.